This T cell receptor beta chain was obtained from a study of CD8 T cells in Susac syndrome. Random hexamers were used to reverse transcribe the RNA input (about 0.45 to 1 ug). TCRdb reprocessed the immunoSEQ multiplex PCR reads via MiXCR and lists one record per CDR3 protein. The sample lists about 110,000 distinct CDR3 sequences; around 94% were seen once. Per the germline V gene, CDR1 is SGHRS and CDR2 is YFSETQ. This CDR3 has 12 residues. To note about this clonotype: One end of the junction does not line up with germline, which may come from a read error.

The patients with Susac syndrome were individuals who fulfilled the recently defined diagnostic criteria for disease that was either definite or probable. This sequence was found in a human donor with Susac syndrome. The sample taken for sequencing was CD8+ T cells from PBMCs. V is TRBV5-1 and J is TRBJ2-5; TRBD2 matches at 8 bases. CDR3 DNA sequence: TGCGCCAGCAGTTTGGATCGGGAGGGGTCGTACTTC. It encodes CASSLDREGSYF.